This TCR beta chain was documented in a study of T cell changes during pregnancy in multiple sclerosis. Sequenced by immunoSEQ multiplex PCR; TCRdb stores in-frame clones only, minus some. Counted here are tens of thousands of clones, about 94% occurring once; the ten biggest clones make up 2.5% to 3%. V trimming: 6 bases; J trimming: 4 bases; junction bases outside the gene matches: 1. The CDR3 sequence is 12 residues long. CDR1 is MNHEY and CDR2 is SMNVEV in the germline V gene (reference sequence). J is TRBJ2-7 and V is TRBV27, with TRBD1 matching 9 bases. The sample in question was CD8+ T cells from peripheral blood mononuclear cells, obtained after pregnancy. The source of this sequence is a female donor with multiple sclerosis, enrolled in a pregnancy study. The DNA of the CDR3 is TGTGCCAGCAGCGGACAGGGGTACGAGCAGTACTTC. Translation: CASSGQGYEQYF.